The source of this T cell receptor beta chain is a study of cytomegalovirus exposure and HLA in healthy donors. PCR amplification relied on 60 Vbeta primers (plus 13 Jbeta primers). TCRdb's table, derived via immunoSEQ multiplex PCR, lists solely in-frame clones and lacks some. The data show over 100,000 clones, roughly 63% seen once. J gave up 2 bases and V 4 bases, and 5 bases lay outside the gene matches. CDR1 is SGHNT, CDR2 YYREEE, per germline (reference sequence). The CDR3 has 14 residues. Sequencing used PBMCs. This clonotype was sampled from a man aged 40-55 years in good health and CMV-seropositive. The J gene is TRBJ2-7, the V gene TRBV5-4; 8 bases match TRBD1. The CDR3 sequence is CASSLDRGAYEQYF. As DNA, the CDR3 is TGTGCCAGCAGCCTCGACAGGGGAGCCTACGAGCAGTACTTC. Full variable domain (remainder filled in from reference TRBV5-4 and TRBJ2-7): ETGVTQSPTHLIKTRGQQVTLRCSSQSGHNTVSWYQQALGQGPQFIFQYYREEENGRGNFPPRFSGLQFPNYSSELNVNALELDDSALYLCASSLDRGAYEQYFGPGTRLTVT.